This T cell receptor beta chain was obtained from a study of T cells in tuberculosis. Study-level information: The T cells targeted glucose monomycolate, a mycobacterial lipid, via CD1B.

The protocol was immunoSEQ multiplex PCR, while the TCRdb copy is restricted to in-frame clones and leaves out a portion. The table records about 58,000 clones, roughly 87% of them present only once. Cells were sorted from thawed PBMC rested overnight and stained with GMM-loaded CD1B tetramer, viability dye and anti-CD3. C32 glucose monomycolate from Rhodococcus equi was loaded onto the CD1B tetramers. Tetramer-sorted PBMC had been CD14 monocyte-depleted before freezing. Trimming left V 0 bases short and J 3 bases short, with 11 bases between. CDR3 length equals 15 residues. Looked up from germline, CDR1 is LGHNA and CDR2 is YSLEER.

Specimen: CD1b-GMM tetramer-negative cells sorted from PBMCs. The chain has TRBV4-3 and TRBJ1-2; D call uncertain. The receptor was derived from an adult woman with latent tuberculosis. In DNA form, the CDR3 reads TGCGCCAGCAGCCAAGATAGTGACTACGACTATGGCTACACCTTC. Its protein product is CASSQDSDYDYGYTF.